One and the same sample provided the 22 T cell receptor beta chains below, sequenced in a study of blood T cell repertoires in COVID-19. Method: immunoSEQ multiplex PCR; TCRdb's copy keeps in-frame clones and lacks some. The sample records around 100,000 clones, 87% being singletons. The source material was peripheral blood. The receptors were gathered from a woman aged 45-65 years with COVID-19, enrolled during active disease.

The CDR3 DNA is TGTGCCTGGAGTTTAGTAGCGGGTGGGTGGGATACGCAGTATTTT. It specifies CAWSLVAGGWDTQYF. The chain recombines TRBV30 with TRBJ2-3; 7 positions match TRBD2. Per the germline V gene, CDR1 is GTSNPN and CDR2 is SVGIG (reference sequence). CDR3 size: 15 residues. J lost 6 bases, V lost 2 bases, and 11 bases had no gene match.

The chain links TRBV9 to TRBJ1-5; D is unresolved. This CDR3 has 15 amino acids. Between the trimmed V and J ends, which lost 2 bases and 0 bases, there was a span of 9 bases. Germline lookup yields CDR1 SGDLS and CDR2 YYNGEE. The CDR3 is CASSVGGNSNQPQHF. The CDR3, as DNA: TGTGCCAGCAGCGTTGGCGGGAATAGCAATCAGCCCCAGCATTTT.

Comments on this clone: This likely comes from a read error, as the CDR3 has no conserved phenylalanine or tryptophan at its end. The DNA is left out, because the CDR3 cannot be placed on it with certainty; the CDR3 is given as TCRdb lists it. V gene TRBV30 combines with J gene TRBJ1-4. The CDR3 contains 14 residues when both ends are counted. Per germline, CDR1 GTSNPN and CDR2 SVGIG (reference sequence). CDR3 loop: CAWGSSGGRQGLGY.

This clone is a singleton in its sample. V and J are TRBV28 and TRBJ1-3; TRBD1 agrees at 7 bases. Germline V CDR1 and CDR2: MDHEN, SYDVKM. CDR3 length: 15 amino acids. V trimming: 3 bases; J trimming: 0 bases; junction bases outside the gene matches: 2. CDR3 residues: CASSLDRLSGNTIYF. As DNA, the CDR3 is TGTGCCAGCAGTTTGGACAGGCTCTCTGGAAACACCATATATTTT.

The J gene is TRBJ2-3, the V gene TRBV4-1; TRBD2 aligns across 15 bases. The V gene's germline CDR1 is MGHRA and CDR2 YSYEKL. This CDR3 contains 19 residues. The ends lost 1 base at V and 3 bases at J; junction bases unmatched: 8. The CDR3 coding sequence is TGCGCCAGCAGCCAAGGAGGAGGACTAGCGGGGGGGCGGACAGATACGCAGTATTTT. Residues: CASSQGGGLAGGRTDTQYF.

The rearrangement joins TRBV5-1 to TRBJ2-1, with 13 bases fitting TRBD2. The CDR3 is made up of 16 amino acids. J gave up 5 bases and V 1 base, and 3 bases lay outside the gene matches. Germline CDR1 SGHRS, CDR2 YFSETQ. The chain's CDR3 is CASSLRLAGGNNEQFF. The CDR3, as DNA: TGCGCCAGCAGCTTGAGACTAGCGGGGGGCAACAATGAGCAGTTCTTC.

This sequence joins TRBV2 and TRBJ2-7; 9 bases are shared with TRBD1. CDR3 length: 14 amino acids. In germline, CDR1 is SNHLY, CDR2 FYNNEI. V trimming: 6 bases; J trimming: 2 bases; junction bases outside the gene matches: 5. CDR3 in amino acids: CASSTDRGPYEQYF. CDR3 in DNA: TGTGCCAGCAGCACGGACAGGGGCCCCTACGAGCAGTACTTC. The full variable domain, in which reference TRBV2 and TRBJ2-7 provide the parts outside the CDR3, is EPEVTQTPSHQVTQMGQEVILRCVPISNHLYFYWYRQILGQKVEFLVSFYNNEISEKSEIFDDQFSVERPDGSNFTLKIRSTKLEDSAMYFCASSTDRGPYEQYFGPGTRLTVT.

The V gene is TRBV6-5, the J gene TRBJ2-7; D ambiguous. V lost 5 bases and J lost 3, with 5 bases in between. In germline, CDR1 is MNHEY, CDR2 SVGAGI. This CDR3 comprises 11 residues. CDR3: CASSQNYEQYF. The CDR3 DNA is TGTGCCAGCAGTCAAAACTACGAGCAGTACTTC.

V usage is TRBV27 and J usage is TRBJ1-2; the D is unclear. V was cut by 5 bases and J by 2 bases, with 9 bases left in between. Germline V CDR1 and CDR2: MNHEY, SMNVEV (reference sequence). The CDR3 sequence is 13 residues long. CDR3 sequence: CASSNSPNYGYTF. Written as DNA, the CDR3 is TGTGCCAGCAGTAATTCCCCAAACTATGGCTACACCTTC.

V and J are TRBV29-1 and TRBJ1-4, with D tentatively TRBD1 (6 bases). Trimming shortened V by 1 base and J by 8 bases, and 14 bases separated the two germline ends. The germline V gene has CDR1 SQVTM and CDR2 ANQGSEA. The CDR3 has 14 amino acids. The CDR3 coding sequence is TGCAGCGTTGAAGTTCTACAGGGTGAAGAAAAACTGTTTTTT. Protein sequence: CSVEVLQGEEKLFF. Full variable domain (outside the CDR3, taken from reference TRBV29-1 and TRBJ1-4): SAVISQKPSRDICQRGTSLTIQCQVDSQVTMMFWYRQQPGQSLTLIATANQGSEATYESGFVIDKFPISRPNLTFSTLTVSNMSPEDSSIYLCSVEVLQGEEKLFFGSGTQLSVL.

V is TRBV2 and J is TRBJ2-3; D perhaps matches TRBD2 (6 bases). Germline V gene lookup returns CDR1 SNHLY and CDR2 FYNNEI. The CDR3 is made up of 14 amino acids. The V end lost 8 bases, the J end lost 2 bases, and 14 bases lay between the germline ends. CDR3 nucleotides: TGTGCCAGCGGGGGGAGTTGGCTCACAGATACGCAGTATTTT. This sequence encodes CASGGSWLTDTQYF. The whole variable domain, filled in from reference TRBV2 and TRBJ2-3, reads EPEVTQTPSHQVTQMGQEVILRCVPISNHLYFYWYRQILGQKVEFLVSFYNNEISEKSEIFDDQFSVERPDGSNFTLKIRSTKLEDSAMYFCASGGSWLTDTQYFGPGTRLTVL.

This chain joins TRBV30 and TRBJ1-4; TRBD1 agrees at 7 bases. In germline, CDR1 is GTSNPN, CDR2 SVGIG (reference sequence). The CDR3 totals 14 residues. V lost 2 bases and J lost 7; bases outside the gene matches: 7. The CDR3 nucleotides are TGTGCCTGGAGTCCGACAGGGTCAAGTGAAAAACTGTTTTTT. Protein sequence: CAWSPTGSSEKLFF.

This chain joins TRBV28 and TRBJ2-7; 12 bases are a match to TRBD2. Looked up from germline, CDR1 is MDHEN and CDR2 is SYDVKM. Trimming at V came to 6 bases and at J to 4 bases, leaving 7 bases not matched to a gene. The length of the CDR3 is 15 residues. The CDR3 loop is CASSPRTSGIYEQYF. CDR3 DNA: TGTGCCAGCAGCCCCAGGACTAGCGGGATTTACGAGCAGTACTTC.

This sequence joins TRBV14 and TRBJ1-2, with 7 bases lining up with TRBD1. Germline-derived CDR1 and CDR2 are SGHDN and FVKESK. The CDR3 has 15 amino acids. The J segment lost 0 bases and the V segment lost 4 bases, leaving 5 bases of the junction unmatched. CDR3 nucleotide sequence: TGTGCCAGCAGCCTCGGACAGGCCCCTAACTATGGCTACACCTTC. Residues: CASSLGQAPNYGYTF. Together with reference TRBV14 and TRBJ1-2, the CDR3 gives the full variable domain: EAGVTQFPSHSVIEKGQTVTLRCDPISGHDNLYWYRRVMGKEIKFLLHFVKESKQDESGMPNNRFLAERTGGTYSTLKVQPAELEDSGVYFCASSLGQAPNYGYTFGSGTRLTVV.

The CDR3 DNA follows: TGTGCCAGCAGCAGCTACAGGGCCAGCAATCAGCCCCAGCATTTT. It is translated as CASSSYRASNQPQHF. The rearrangement links TRBV5-6 to TRBJ1-5, with D perhaps matching TRBD1 (6 bases). Germline V CDR1 and CDR2: SGHDT, YYEEEE. Trimming removed 4 bases from V and 1 base from J, with 12 bases in between. The CDR3 has 15 residues.

This rearrangement joins TRBV3-1 (or the pseudogene TRBV3-2) to TRBJ2-3; tentatively, D is TRBD2 (5 bases). Germline V gene sequence: CDR1 LGHDT, CDR2 YNNKEL (reference sequence). This CDR3 contains 12 residues. The V and J ends lost 6 bases and 4 bases respectively, with 8 bases between them. DNA for the CDR3: TGTGCCAGCAGGGGGAGCGCAGATACGCAGTATTTT. This encodes CASRGSADTQYF.

This chain uses TRBV6-6 with TRBJ1-3, with 7 bases that match TRBD1. Germline V gives CDR1 MNHNY, CDR2 SVGAGI (reference sequence). V shed 5 bases and J 5 bases; nucleotides not matched to a gene: 6. The CDR3 runs to 14 residues. DNA of the CDR3: TGTGCCAGCAGTCCGGCAGGGGGAAGAAACACCATATATTTT. Its translation: CASSPAGGRNTIYF.

This chain joins TRBV30 and TRBJ2-7, with D possibly matching TRBD1 (5 bases). The V gene's germline CDR1 is GTSNPN and CDR2 SVGIG (reference sequence). Trimming left V 3 bases short and J 5 bases short, with 17 bases between. CDR3 length: 14 amino acids. In DNA, the CDR3 is TGTGCCTGGAGCGCTGATAATGGGGCCAACGAGCAGTACTTC. Translating gives CAWSADNGANEQYF.

The V call is TRBV9, the J call TRBJ1-1; D may be TRBD1 (6 bases). This CDR3 comprises 14 residues. V lost 1 base, J lost 4 bases, and 11 bases lay in between. From germline, CDR1 is SGDLS and CDR2 YYNGEE. CDR3 protein: CASSVHGRGTEAFF. The CDR3 coding sequence is TGTGCCAGCAGCGTACACGGCAGGGGCACTGAAGCTTTCTTT.

This chain joins TRBV5-1 and TRBJ2-1; no reliable D call. Trimming cost V 0 bases and J 3 bases, with 7 bases left between them. This CDR3 has 14 amino acids. The V gene's germline CDR1 is SGHRS and CDR2 YFSETQ. The CDR3 DNA reads as TGCGCCAGCAGCTTGGATCACAACTACAATGAGCAGTTCTTC. It yields the protein CASSLDHNYNEQFF. The whole variable domain, filled in from reference TRBV5-1 and TRBJ2-1, reads KAGVTQTPRYLIKTRGQQVTLSCSPISGHRSVSWYQQTPGQGLQFLFEYFSETQRNKGNFPGRFSGRQFSNSRSEMNVSTLELGDSALYLCASSLDHNYNEQFFGPGTRLTVL.

The rearrangement links TRBV5-1 to TRBJ1-2, with 9 bases lining up with TRBD1. V lost 3 bases and J lost 9; bases outside the gene matches: 6. Germline values: CDR1 SGHRS, CDR2 YFSETQ. The CDR3 contains 13 residues. The CDR3 nucleotides are TGCGCCAGCAGCTCCGGGACAGGGATTAGCTACACCTTC. Amino acid sequence: CASSSGTGISYTF.

In this sample, this clone turned up once. The chain employs TRBV4-2 and TRBJ2-3, with D perhaps TRBD2 (5 bases). The CDR3 has 16 amino acids. Germline V lookup: CDR1 LGHNA, CDR2 YNFKEQ. V was cut by 5 bases and J by 5 bases, with 20 bases left in between. The CDR3 coding sequence is TGTGCCAGCAGCGAAACCTCTTACGGGGTAATAGATACGCAGTATTTT. This sequence encodes CASSETSYGVIDTQYF.